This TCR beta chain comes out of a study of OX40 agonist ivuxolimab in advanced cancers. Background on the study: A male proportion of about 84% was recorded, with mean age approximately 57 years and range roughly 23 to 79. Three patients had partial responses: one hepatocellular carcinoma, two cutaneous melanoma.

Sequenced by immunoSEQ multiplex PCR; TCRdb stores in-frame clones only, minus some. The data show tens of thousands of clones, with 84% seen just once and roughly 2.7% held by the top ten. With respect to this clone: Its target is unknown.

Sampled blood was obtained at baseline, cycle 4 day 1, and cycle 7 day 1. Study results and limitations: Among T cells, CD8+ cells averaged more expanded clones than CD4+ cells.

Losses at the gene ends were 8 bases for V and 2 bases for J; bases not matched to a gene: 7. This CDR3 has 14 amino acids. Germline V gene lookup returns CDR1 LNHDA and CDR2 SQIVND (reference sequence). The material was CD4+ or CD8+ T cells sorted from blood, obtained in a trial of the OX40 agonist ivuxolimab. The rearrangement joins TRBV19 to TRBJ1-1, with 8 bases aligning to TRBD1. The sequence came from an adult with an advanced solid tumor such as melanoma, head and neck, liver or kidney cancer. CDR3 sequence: CASSHRGINTEAFF. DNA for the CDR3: TGTGCCAGTTCTCACAGGGGGATAAACACTGAAGCTTTCTTT.